Reported below is one T cell receptor beta chain. Its specificity is not known. Germline is not matched at one junction end, which may reflect a read error. The data were taken from a study of read filtering for tumor transcriptome and immune sequencing. CDR3 length: 17 residues. Germline V gene data show CDR1 as ENHRY and CDR2 as SYGVKD. Study-level results: Roughly 82% of IR-seq clonotypes had a single read, yet these held roughly 3.8% of reads.

This library used roughly 370 ng RNA and molecular barcoded adaptors spanning alpha/delta and beta/gamma chains. TCRdb processed the reads anew with MiXCR; each CDR3 protein has one entry. The sample consists of around 50,000 distinct CDR3 sequences, 10% to 15% of them appearing once. The receptor was isolated from a donor aged 40 or over with multiple myeloma. The chain combines TRBV10-3 with TRBJ2-5, with D tentatively TRBD1 (5 bases). Specimen: a population of CD138-negative cells sorted from bone marrow. DNA for the CDR3: TGTGCCATCAGTGAGTCGACTCGGGCAGGGTTCCAAGATACCCAGTACTTC. This translates into CAISESTRAGFQDTQYF.